This record looks at one T cell receptor beta chain sequence and its context. As yet, its antigen is unknown. Donors were drawn from the approximately 120-subject validation cohort, separate from the approximately 640-subject first cohort. This entry is derived from a study of cytomegalovirus exposure and HLA in healthy donors. Whole-study findings and limits: Rarity characterized most TCR sequences, yet some public TCRs appeared in many donors. Reported results showed that the classifier diagnosed cytomegalovirus status with high specificity and sensitivity.

Generated by immunoSEQ multiplex PCR, the TCRdb table keeps only in-frame clones and is missing some. The sample lists 150,000 to 200,000 clones, roughly nine tenths occurring once. The CDR3 consists of 17 residues. Trimming pared 0 bases from V and 3 bases from J, leaving 17 bases between. The V gene's germline CDR1 is MGHRA and CDR2 YSYEKL. The rearrangement joins TRBV4-1 to TRBJ2-5, with a weak D call TRBD1 (6 bases). Input material: PBMCs. This TCR derives from a man aged 30-40 years in good health and CMV-seropositive. The CDR3 nucleotides are TGCGCCAGCAGCCAAGAGCAGGCCACAGGGTACGAAGAGACCCAGTACTTC. Encoded protein: CASSQEQATGYEETQYF.